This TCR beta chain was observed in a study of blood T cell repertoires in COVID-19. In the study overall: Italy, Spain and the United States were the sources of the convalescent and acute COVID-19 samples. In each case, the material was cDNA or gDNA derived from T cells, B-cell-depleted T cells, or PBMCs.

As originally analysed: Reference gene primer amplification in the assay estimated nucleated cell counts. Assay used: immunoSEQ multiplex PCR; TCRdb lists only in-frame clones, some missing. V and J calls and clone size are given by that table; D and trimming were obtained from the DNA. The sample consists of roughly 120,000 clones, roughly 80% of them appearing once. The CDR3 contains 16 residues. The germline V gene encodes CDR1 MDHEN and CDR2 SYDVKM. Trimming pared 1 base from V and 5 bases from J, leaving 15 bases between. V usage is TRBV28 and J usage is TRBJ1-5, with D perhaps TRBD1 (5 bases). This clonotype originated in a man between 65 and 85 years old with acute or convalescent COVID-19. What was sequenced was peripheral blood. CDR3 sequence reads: CASSLFRGGGDQPQHF. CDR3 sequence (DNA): TGTGCCAGCAGTTTATTTCGGGGCGGGGGGGATCAGCCCCAGCATTTT.